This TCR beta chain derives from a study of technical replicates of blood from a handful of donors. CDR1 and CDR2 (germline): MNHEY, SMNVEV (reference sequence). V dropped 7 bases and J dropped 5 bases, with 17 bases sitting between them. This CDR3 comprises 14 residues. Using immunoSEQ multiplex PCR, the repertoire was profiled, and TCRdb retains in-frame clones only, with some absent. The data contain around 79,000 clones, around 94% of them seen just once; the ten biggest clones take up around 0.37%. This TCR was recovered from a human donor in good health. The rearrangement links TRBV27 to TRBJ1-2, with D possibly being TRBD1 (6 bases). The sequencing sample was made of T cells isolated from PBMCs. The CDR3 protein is CASTSTGNVYGYTF. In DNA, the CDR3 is TGTGCCAGCACCAGTACAGGGAATGTTTATGGCTACACCTTC.